The 8 T cell receptor beta chains listed next were all sequenced from one sample in a study of cytomegalovirus exposure and HLA in healthy donors. The PCR made use of 60 Vbeta and 13 Jbeta primers. Only in-frame clones appear in the TCRdb table, and some are missing; sequencing was by immunoSEQ multiplex PCR. The sample carries over 110,000 clones, approximately 80% recorded once. The sequenced material came from PBMCs. Every receptor here comes from a female donor in good health and CMV-seronegative.

The V call is TRBV6-5, the J call TRBJ1-1; D gene uncertain. The germline V and J ends were trimmed by 7 bases and 0 bases, with 15 bases remaining between them. Germline V CDR1 and CDR2: MNHEY, SVGAGI. The CDR3 covers 15 residues. This chain's CDR3 is CASITNPLMNTEAFF. CDR3 in DNA: TGTGCCAGCATAACAAATCCTTTAATGAACACTGAAGCTTTCTTT.

The chain is built from TRBV14 and TRBJ2-1; D may be TRBD1 (5 bases). This CDR3 spans 13 amino acids. The V end was cut by 3 bases, the J end by 6 bases, with 9 bases between. The germline V gene has CDR1 SGHDN and CDR2 FVKESK. The CDR3 region is CASSHYRSNEQFF. Here the CDR3 DNA reads TGTGCCAGCAGCCACTACAGGAGCAATGAGCAGTTCTTC.

This chain links TRBV29-1 with TRBJ2-1; 9 positions agree with TRBD2. Trimming removed 7 bases from V and 10 bases from J; junction bases left unmatched: 14. Germline V CDR1 and CDR2: SQVTM, ANQGSEA. The CDR3 extends over 14 amino acids. The CDR3: CSAGWAGGPGEQFF. The CDR3 DNA sequence: TGCAGCGCCGGGTGGGCGGGGGGGCCGGGGGAGCAGTTCTTC.

The chain is built from TRBV5-1 and TRBJ1-3, with TRBD1 as a possible D gene (6 bases). The germline V and J ends were trimmed by 5 bases and 0 bases, with 9 bases remaining between them. This CDR3 spans 14 amino acids. From germline, CDR1 is SGHRS and CDR2 YFSETQ. The CDR3 DNA is TGCGCCAGCAGAATGGACAGCTCTGGAAACACCATATATTTT. Its protein product is CASRMDSSGNTIYF.

The rearrangement links TRBV5-1 to TRBJ2-5; TRBD1 agrees at 7 bases. The germline V gene encodes CDR1 SGHRS and CDR2 YFSETQ. The CDR3 has 15 residues. The V and J ends lost 1 base and 1 base, in that order; junction bases with no gene match: 4. CDR3 sequence: CASSLPGQVQETQYF. Written as DNA, the CDR3 is TGCGCCAGCAGCTTGCCCGGACAGGTCCAAGAGACCCAGTACTTC.

This rearrangement joins TRBV29-1 to TRBJ1-2, with 9 bases identical to TRBD1. The CDR3 runs to 14 residues. Per germline, CDR1 SQVTM and CDR2 ANQGSEA. Germline trimming cut 3 bases from V and 3 bases from J; bases unmatched to any gene: 5. The CDR3 loop is CSVEGQGKDYGYTF. CDR3 nucleotides: TGCAGCGTTGAGGGACAGGGAAAGGACTATGGCTACACCTTC.

This clone was seen a handful of times. CDR3 loop: CASSQEQGIFRKLFF. In DNA, the CDR3 is TGCGCCAGCAGCCAGGAGCAGGGGATTTTTAGAAAACTGTTTTTT. The chain links TRBV4-3 to TRBJ1-4; tentatively, D is TRBD1 (6 bases). V lost 3 bases to trimming and J lost 10 bases, with 18 bases between them. Germline CDR1 reads LGHNA; CDR2 reads YSLEER. CDR3 length: 15 amino acids.

This chain links TRBV5-1 with TRBJ2-3, with a weak D call TRBD1 (5 bases). V lost 0 bases to trimming and J lost 5 bases, with 13 bases between them. Per germline, CDR1 SGHRS and CDR2 YFSETQ. CDR3 length: 15 residues. Written as DNA, the CDR3 is TGCGCCAGCAGCTTGGCCTCAGGGCAGCTAGATACGCAGTATTTT. Translating it yields CASSLASGQLDTQYF. The full variable domain, in which reference TRBV5-1 and TRBJ2-3 provide the parts outside the CDR3, is KAGVTQTPRYLIKTRGQQVTLSCSPISGHRSVSWYQQTPGQGLQFLFEYFSETQRNKGNFPGRFSGRQFSNSRSEMNVSTLELGDSALYLCASSLASGQLDTQYFGPGTRLTVL.